The clone carrying this TCR beta chain was counted once. Libraries were prepared by immunoSEQ multiplex PCR; TCRdb keeps only in-frame clonotypes and omits some of them. The sample has 60,000 to 70,000 clones, about four fifths seen once. The entry originates in a study of radiotherapy plus CTLA-4 blockade in lung cancer. The sequencing here drew on peripheral blood, taken from a patient treated with radiotherapy plus ipilimumab. The sequence was obtained from a human donor with non-small cell lung cancer who had a partial response to radiotherapy plus ipilimumab.

CDR3 protein: CASSSDTPGYTF. CDR3 nucleotide sequence: TGTGCCAGCTCATCGGACACTCCGGGCTACACCTTC. J is TRBJ1-2 and V is TRBV18, with D possibly matching TRBD1 (5 bases). The CDR3 contains 12 residues. With 5 bases removed from V and 8 bases from J, the gap between germline ends came to 12 bases. Germline-derived CDR1 and CDR2 are KGHSH and LQKENI.